This TCR beta chain was captured in a study of shared clonotypes between healthy human individuals (TCRdb year 2020). About the investigation overall: The cohort comprised a couple of women and a few men aged 18 to 49 years. Leukapheresis yielded between about 0.94 and 8.9 billion PBMCs per donor. To increase sequencing depth and limit assay-specific biases, different laboratories used diverse techniques to prepare libraries and sequence TCR repertoires. To estimate repertoire size and how much clonotype sharing occurs between individuals, the study deeply sequenced the blood TCR repertoires of five healthy adults. Results the study describes overall, beyond this receptor: Based on pairwise subsampling, the degree of clonotype sharing among donors was expected to be affected by sequencing depth. The genetic and exposure-history diversity represented was limited by the small number of donors. Sampling was restricted to blood, and TCR repertoires in tissues likely differ from the TCR repertoires found in blood.

Using the deep immunoSEQ assay, TCR CDR3 regions were amplified from genomic DNA by multiplex PCR. Genomic DNA extracted from each cell subset was distributed evenly over all wells of several immunoSEQ 96-well plates, and each plate served as one replicate. Each replicate PCR for unsorted PBMC received about 0.3 ug genomic DNA, equal to 25,000 to 35,000 T cell genomes. Genomic DNA from unsorted PBMC was sequenced over ten immunoSEQ deep assay plates. The purified libraries were quantified using a Qubit 3.0 fluorometer, sized with a Bioanalyzer 2100, and then quantified again using the KAPA Library Quantification kit. Every immunoSEQ 96-well plate was sequenced on a separate single-read 150-cycle Illumina NextSeq 550 flow cell. From the authors' description of their analysis: Because the immunoSEQ output held only junctional sequences and lacked quality scores, the filtering could not match the filtering applied to full-length reads. Sequences were annotated with PyIR, a Python wrapper for IgBLAST v1.9, and V/J genes and CDR3 were assigned using IMGT germline references. Any read was removed if the V/J assignment was weak (E-value above 1e-6), the CDR3 was missing, or the read contained stop codons, out-of-frame junctions, or ambiguous translated residues. V3J clonotypes were defined as sequences sharing an identical inferred V gene, J gene, and CDR3 amino acid sequence. Percentage overlap between repertoires was calculated by dividing the number of shared unique clonotypes by the size of the smaller repertoire. Three approaches were used to assess repertoire richness: RTK rarefaction, the Chao1 estimator, and Recon v2.1 estimates of unobserved clonotypes. TCRdb stores this immuneACCESS table with in-frame sequences only. Part of the clones is absent; in the studies checked, under half of the shortfall reflects unresolved V genes, and no reason is known for the rest. V, J and clone size derive from that table, while D and trimming were established from the DNA sequence. The sample records about 480,000 clones, over 60% of which are singletons. The ten largest clones take up around an eighth of the sample.

Healthy HIV-negative adults with no recently reported acute infections or vaccinations were included as donors. All donors were Caucasian adults living in Nashville, Tennessee, USA. In the unsorted samples, around 81 million PBMCs were counted, and genomic DNA was extracted using the QIAamp DNA Blood Mini kit. Blood was collected by leukapheresis, and PBMCs were isolated by Ficoll-Histopaque density gradient centrifugation and then cryopreserved in liquid nitrogen vapor phase. On this clone: Its antigen is unknown. Nothing much larger sits one base from this clone, and base qualities are not available.

The germline V gene (reference sequence) gives CDR1 as SGHNT and CDR2 as YYREEE. V and J are truncated by 0 bases and 8 bases respectively, leaving an intervening sequence of 12 bases. The CDR3 has 14 amino acids, counting the end cysteine and phenylalanine. Solely the CDR3 DNA is kept, with 42 bases framed from the first base. Sequencing was performed on PBMCs. Recombination joined TRBV5-4 with TRBJ2-1; TRBD2 could be the D gene, as 6 bases match. This TCR was sampled from a woman between 35 and 50 years old in good health. Some clones in this sample may be carry-over from other donors' samples. The CDR3: CASSLELASDEQFF. The sequenced DNA is TGTGCCAGCAGCTTGGAACTAGCATCAGATGAGCAGTTCTTC.